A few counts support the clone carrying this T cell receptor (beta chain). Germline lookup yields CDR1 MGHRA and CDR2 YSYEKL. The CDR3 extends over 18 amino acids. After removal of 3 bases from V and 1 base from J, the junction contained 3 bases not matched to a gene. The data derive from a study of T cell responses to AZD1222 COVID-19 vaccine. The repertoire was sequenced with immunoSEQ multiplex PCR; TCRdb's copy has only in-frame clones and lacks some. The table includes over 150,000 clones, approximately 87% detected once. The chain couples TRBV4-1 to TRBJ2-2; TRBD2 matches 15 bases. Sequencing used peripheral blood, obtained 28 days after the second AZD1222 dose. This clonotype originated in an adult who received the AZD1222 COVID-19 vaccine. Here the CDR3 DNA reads TGCGCCAGCAGCCAGGGACTAGCGGGGGGCGGGAACACCGGGGAGCTGTTTTTT. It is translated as CASSQGLAGGGNTGELFF.